This TCR beta chain was recorded in a study of spatial heterogeneity in lung cancer. For the study at large: Mean representation of each unique TCR and UMI combination in the raw reads exceeded ten occurrences.

A unique molecular identifier was carried by every single TCR cDNA molecule. MiXCR was run by TCRdb on the 5' RACE reads, yielding one entry per CDR3 protein. The sample yields some 39,000 distinct CDR3 sequences, approximately 6.8% seen once. This CDR3 is 15 amino acids long. Germline V gene sequence: CDR1 MNHEY, CDR2 SMNVEV (reference sequence). Trimming cost V 3 bases and J 1 base, with 9 bases left between them. The time point here: sample taken at primary tumor resection. Sequencing covered unsorted whole RNA taken from tumor, nontumor lung or frozen PBMC. At least ten counts were recorded for this clonotype.

This sequence originates from a female donor with early-stage non-small cell lung cancer. The sample was PBMCs, taken at surgery. The V and J genes are TRBV27 and TRBJ2-2; D is ambiguous. This CDR3 is CASSFYPLNTGELFF. The CDR3 DNA sequence: TGTGCCAGCAGTTTTTATCCCTTGAACACCGGGGAGCTGTTTTTT.